One and the same sample provided the 8 T cell receptor beta chains below, sequenced in a study of blood T cell repertoires in COVID-19. The data were produced by immunoSEQ multiplex PCR, yet TCRdb's version contains in-frame clones alone and is incomplete. Here the sample spans 200,000 or so clones, about four fifths being singletons. Sequenced sample: PBMCs or T cells enriched from blood (not recorded which). The receptors here all came from a man between 60 and 70 years old who had recovered from COVID-19.

This clone showed up just once. The rearrangement uses TRBV7-9 and TRBJ1-1; 7 positions match TRBD1. The CDR3 sequence is 15 residues long. The germline V gene has CDR1 SEHNR and CDR2 FQNEAQ (reference sequence). J gave up 5 bases and V 1 base, and 7 bases lay outside the gene matches. CDR3 sequence (DNA): TGTGCCAGCAGCTTAGGGACAGGAGCCAAAACTGAAGCTTTCTTT. Amino acids: CASSLGTGAKTEAFF.

The chain uses TRBV5-1 and TRBJ2-1, with TRBD1 matching over 8 bases. This CDR3 has 14 amino acids. Losses at the gene ends were 6 bases for V and 7 bases for J; bases not matched to a gene: 9. Germline V gene sequence: CDR1 SGHRS, CDR2 YFSETQ. This CDR3 is CASTLQTGGNEQFF. The CDR3 nucleotides are TGCGCCAGCACCCTTCAAACAGGGGGAAATGAGCAGTTCTTC.

This rearrangement joins TRBV11-2 to TRBJ1-6; 7 bases match TRBD1. The germline gives CDR1 SGHAT, CDR2 FQNNGV. The CDR3 contains 14 residues. V lost 6 bases to trimming and J lost 10 bases; unmatched junction nucleotides: 9. DNA of the CDR3: TGTGCCAGCAGTCGCCAGGGGGATGGATCACCCCTCCACTTT. Encoded protein: CASSRQGDGSPLHF.

V and J are TRBV6-5 and TRBJ1-5; TRBD1 might be the D (6 bases). V lost 5 bases and J lost 7, with 12 bases in between. In germline, CDR1 is MNHEY, CDR2 SVGAGI. The CDR3 totals 13 residues. The CDR3: CASSPGERQPQHF. The CDR3 DNA reads as TGTGCCAGCAGTCCAGGGGAGAGGCAGCCCCAGCATTTT.

The J gene is TRBJ1-5, the V gene TRBV6-2 or TRBV6-3, with D perhaps matching TRBD1 (6 bases). Germline V gives CDR1 MNHEY, CDR2 SVGEGT. The CDR3 consists of 15 residues. Trimming cost V 6 bases and J 4 bases, with 16 bases left between them. CDR3 in amino acids: CASSLGQTKNQPQHF. The DNA of the CDR3 is TGTGCCAGCAGCCTGGGACAAACTAAGAATCAGCCCCAGCATTTT.

This chain links TRBV5-1 with TRBJ2-5; TRBD2 matches at 13 bases. This CDR3 spans 18 amino acids. Trimming took 0 bases from V and 4 from J; bases not matched to a gene: 9. Germline CDR1 SGHRS, CDR2 YFSETQ. CDR3 coding DNA: TGCGCCAGCAGCTTGGATGGGCCGGGACTAGCGGGGTTAGAGACCCAGTACTTC. Amino acid sequence: CASSLDGPGLAGLETQYF.

The rearrangement uses TRBV12-5 and TRBJ2-6; D perhaps matches TRBD1 (7 bases). V was clipped by 6 bases and J by 0 bases, with 18 bases between them. In germline, CDR1 is LGHNT, CDR2 FRNRAP. The CDR3 loop spans 18 amino acids. The CDR3 nucleotides are TGTGCTAGTGGCCAAGTGAGACAGGGAGGCTCTGGGGCCAACGTCCTGACTTTC. This translates into CASGQVRQGGSGANVLTF.

This chain joins TRBV9 and TRBJ2-7, with a possible D match to TRBD1 (5 bases). The CDR3 totals 14 residues. CDR1 and CDR2 from the germline V gene are SGDLS and YYNGEE. Trimming pared 2 bases from V and 3 bases from J, leaving 12 bases between. The CDR3 protein is CASSVGQNYYEQYF. CDR3 sequence (DNA): TGTGCCAGCAGCGTCGGACAAAACTACTACGAGCAGTACTTC.